These 20 T cell receptor beta chains originate from one sample sequenced in a study of T cells in Graves' hyperthyroidism and ophthalmopathy. Amplification targeted TCR beta CDR3 regions from RNA transcripts. The HTBI primer set served for first-round RT-PCR of the TCR CDR3. Via MiXCR, TCRdb re-called the multiplex PCR reads, giving one row per CDR3 protein. The data contain roughly 650,000 distinct CDR3 sequences, around 16% of them singletons. The sequencing input was blood. These receptors all come from a woman between 40 and 50 years old with Graves' ophthalmopathy.

The table lists this clonotype with a few counts. This sequence joins TRBV29-1 and TRBJ2-2; 8 positions match TRBD2. CDR3 size: 15 residues. V lost 7 bases to trimming and J lost 3 bases; unmatched junction nucleotides: 10. From germline, CDR1 is SQVTM and CDR2 ANQGSEA. CDR3 sequence: CSADGSGRDTGELFF. The CDR3 DNA sequence: TGCAGCGCCGATGGCTCCGGGAGGGACACCGGGGAGCTGTTTTTT.

This rearrangement joins TRBV24-1 to TRBJ2-1; 7 nucleotides align to TRBD2. V shed 4 bases, J shed 15 bases, and the junction held 8 bases outside the gene matches. From germline, CDR1 is KGHDR and CDR2 SFDVKD. The CDR3 is 12 residues long. CDR3 region: CATSEPGRHRFF. CDR3 bases: TGTGCCACCAGTGAACCCGGGAGGCATAGGTTCTTC.

This clonotype was picked up many times. This chain links TRBV6-1 with TRBJ2-5; D is perhaps TRBD1 (6 bases). This CDR3 has 14 amino acids. Trimming shortened V by 0 bases and J by 1 base, and 6 bases separated the two germline ends. Per the germline V gene, CDR1 is MNHNS and CDR2 is SASEGT. The CDR3 spells CASSEAGGQETQYF. CDR3 DNA sequence: TGTGCCAGCAGTGAAGCAGGGGGCCAAGAGACCCAGTACTTC.

The CDR3 here is CSAPGTGGNTIYF. For the CDR3, the DNA is TGCAGTGCTCCCGGGACAGGGGGAAACACCATATATTTT. J is TRBJ1-3 and V is TRBV20-1, with TRBD1 matching over 9 bases. V shed 5 bases and J 4 bases; nucleotides not matched to a gene: 3. Germline V lookup: CDR1 DFQATT, CDR2 SNEGSKA (reference sequence). The CDR3 contains 13 residues.

The chain has TRBV20-1 and TRBJ2-2, with D perhaps TRBD1 or TRBD2 (5 bases each). Trimming left V 4 bases short and J 4 bases short, with 13 bases between. The germline CDR1 and CDR2 sequences are DFQATT and SNEGSKA (reference sequence). This CDR3 is built from 14 residues. The CDR3 spells CSATGALSTGELFF. DNA of the CDR3: TGCAGTGCTACCGGGGCGCTGAGCACCGGGGAGCTGTTTTTT.

This clonotype showed up many times. The chain joins TRBV30 to TRBJ2-7; TRBD2 is a possible D gene (5 bases). Trimming removed 4 bases at V and 1 base at J, with 11 bases between. This CDR3 comprises 13 residues. Germline CDR1 is GTSNPN and CDR2 is SVGIG (reference sequence). The CDR3 region has the DNA TGTGCCTGGAATGAAGCGGCTTCCTACGAGCAGTACTTC. Amino acid sequence: CAWNEAASYEQYF.

A few counts support this clonotype. This chain links TRBV5-1 with TRBJ1-2, with D unclear. V was pared by 5 bases and J by 5 bases, with 25 bases between. The CDR3 is made up of 17 amino acids. The germline V gene encodes CDR1 SGHRS and CDR2 YFSETQ. The DNA for the CDR3 is TGCGCCAGCAGATTACGCTTAGCCCCGAAGCGGGATTATGGCTACACCTTC. Translating it yields CASRLRLAPKRDYGYTF. The variable domain in full, with the rest retrieved from reference TRBV5-1 and TRBJ1-2, is KAGVTQTPRYLIKTRGQQVTLSCSPISGHRSVSWYQQTPGQGLQFLFEYFSETQRNKGNFPGRFSGRQFSNSRSEMNVSTLELGDSALYLCASRLRLAPKRDYGYTFGSGTRLTVV.

This clonotype was observed many times. The V call is TRBV5-1, the J call TRBJ2-1, with D perhaps matching TRBD1 (5 bases). Trimming cost V 7 bases and J 5 bases, with 16 bases left between them. Germline V gives CDR1 SGHRS, CDR2 YFSETQ. The CDR3 length is 14 residues. The CDR3 is CASSSLGQNNEQFF. DNA of the CDR3: TGCGCCAGCTCGTCGCTCGGACAAAACAATGAGCAGTTCTTC.

There are a few counts of this clonotype. This rearrangement joins TRBV18 to TRBJ2-5; perhaps TRBD1 as D (6 bases). The ends were cut back, 4 bases at V and 4 bases at J, with 25 bases in the middle. Germline V gene lookup returns CDR1 KGHSH and CDR2 LQKENI. This CDR3 is built from 18 residues. CDR3 protein: CASSLMMIGGGQRETQYF. CDR3 DNA sequence: TGTGCCAGCTCACTAATGATGATCGGTGGGGGCCAACGAGAGACCCAGTACTTC.

This clonotype was recorded a few times. The chain has TRBV6-1 and TRBJ2-3; a possible D gene is TRBD2 (5 bases). Trimming took 5 bases from V and 0 from J, leaving 15 bases between them. The germline gives CDR1 MNHNS, CDR2 SASEGT. The CDR3 contains 16 residues. DNA of the CDR3: TGTGCCAGCAGTCCCGTTCTAGCAGAAAGCACAGATACGCAGTATTTT. Its translation: CASSPVLAESTDTQYF.

This clonotype was counted ten times or more. The J gene is TRBJ2-3, the V gene TRBV30, with 8 nucleotides matching TRBD2. The CDR3 has 14 amino acids. After removal of 4 bases from V and 3 bases from J, the junction contained 6 bases not matched to a gene. Germline V gene data show CDR1 as GTSNPN and CDR2 as SVGIG (reference sequence). The CDR3 nucleotides read TGTGCCTGGATCGGACTAGCCGGTACAGATACGCAGTATTTT. Protein sequence: CAWIGLAGTDTQYF. Filled out from reference TRBV30 and TRBJ2-3, the complete variable domain reads SQTIHQWPATLVQPVGSPLSLECTVEGTSNPNLYWYRQAAGRGLQLLFYSVGIGQISSEVPQNLSASRPQDRQFILSSKKLLLSDSGFYLCAWIGLAGTDTQYFGPGTRLTVL.

J is TRBJ1-5 and V is TRBV19, with D possibly TRBD1 on 5 matching bases. V was cut by 5 bases and J by 10 bases, with 18 bases left in between. Germline CDR1 reads LNHDA; CDR2 reads SQIVND (reference sequence). CDR3 length equals 14 residues. Here the CDR3 reads CASSPWDSREPQHF. In DNA form, the CDR3 reads TGTGCCAGTAGTCCGTGGGACTCCCGCGAACCCCAGCATTTT.

At least ten counts were recorded for this clonotype. The rearrangement uses TRBV2 and TRBJ1-1, with 7 bases that match TRBD1. This CDR3 comprises 15 residues. Germline V gene lookup returns CDR1 SNHLY and CDR2 FYNNEI. The V gene end was trimmed by 11 bases and the J gene end by 0 bases; junction bases not matched to a gene: 12. The CDR3, as DNA: TGTGCCGTACCAGGGGGAAGGGCGGTGAACACTGAAGCTTTCTTT. Amino acids: CAVPGGRAVNTEAFF.

This clonotype was seen repeatedly, ten times or more. V gene TRBV7-3 combines with J gene TRBJ1-1; tentatively, D is TRBD1 (5 bases). The V end was cut by 0 bases, the J end by 0 bases, with 8 bases between. CDR1 is SGHTA and CDR2 is FQGTGA in the germline V gene. The CDR3 loop spans 15 amino acids. The CDR3 bases are TGTGCCAGCAGCTTAACCGGGACCTTGAACACTGAAGCTTTCTTT. Its protein is CASSLTGTLNTEAFF.

The V gene is TRBV7-9, the J gene TRBJ2-1; possible D gene TRBD1, 5 bases. Germline lookup yields CDR1 SEHNR and CDR2 FQNEAQ (reference sequence). The CDR3 runs 16 residues. The ends were cut back, 5 bases at V and 0 bases at J, with 14 bases in the middle. The CDR3: CASSPGLGVSYNEQFF. In DNA, the CDR3 is TGTGCCAGCAGCCCCGGGCTAGGGGTCTCCTACAATGAGCAGTTCTTC.

This clonotype was detected only a few times. J is TRBJ1-5 and V is TRBV6-2 or TRBV6-3; D is unresolved. The length of the CDR3 is 15 residues. V was shortened by 4 bases and J by 5 bases, with 15 bases between the two germline ends. Germline V gives CDR1 MNHEY, CDR2 SVGEGT. The CDR3 loop reads CASSSPWFCDQPQHF. Here the CDR3 DNA reads TGTGCCAGCAGTTCCCCGTGGTTTTGCGATCAGCCCCAGCATTTT.

Only a few counts were recorded for this clonotype. The V call is TRBV10-3, the J call TRBJ1-5; 8 bases are a match to TRBD1. Trimming cost V 5 bases and J 7 bases; bases outside gene matches: 4. The CDR3 has 13 amino acids. Per the germline V gene, CDR1 is ENHRY and CDR2 is SYGVKD. The CDR3 nucleotides are TGTGCCATCAGTCCTGACAGGGGACAGCCCCAGCATTTT. As protein: CAISPDRGQPQHF.

Regarding this clonotype: This may be a read error: a much more frequent sequence differs by one nucleotide. The chain links TRBV2 to TRBJ2-7; no firm D call. The CDR3 runs 14 residues. The germline gives CDR1 SNHLY, CDR2 FYNNEI. Deletions cut 2 bases from V and 5 bases from J, with 13 bases between. The CDR3 DNA reads TGTGCCAGCAGTGAACAGGCTACCTACCACGAGCAGTACTTC. Protein product: CASSEQATYHEQYF.

This chain uses TRBV6-1 with TRBJ2-1; 11 bases line up with TRBD1. The ends lost 6 bases at V and 7 bases at J; junction bases unmatched: 8. The germline gives CDR1 MNHNS, CDR2 SASEGT. CDR3 size: 15 residues. CDR3 in DNA: TGTGCCAGCAGGTCCGGGACAGGGGGTTTGAATGAGCAGTTCTTC. It codes for CASRSGTGGLNEQFF.

This clonotype was seen ten or more times. The V and J genes are TRBV30 and TRBJ2-7; 11 bases fit TRBD1. The germline V gene encodes CDR1 GTSNPN and CDR2 SVGIG (reference sequence). This CDR3 comprises 14 residues. Trimming cost V 0 bases and J 4 bases; bases outside gene matches: 2. This chain's CDR3 is CAWSVGTGGYEQYF. CDR3 coding DNA: TGTGCCTGGAGTGTGGGGACAGGGGGATACGAGCAGTACTTC.